This T cell receptor beta chain was captured by sequencing in a study of cytomegalovirus exposure and HLA in healthy donors. Study findings and constraints: Subsequent analysis of the 120 or so validation repertoires found a tendency for first-cohort TCR clusters to co-occur. A classifier reportedly called cytomegalovirus status with high sensitivity and specificity. Some public TCRs appeared in many individuals, while most sequences were rare.

Among the 120 or so subjects of the validation cohort, separate from the roughly 670-subject first cohort, were the donors. Repertoires were generated with immunoSEQ multiplex PCR, while TCRdb's copy carries only in-frame clones and drops some. The data contain tens of thousands of clones, over 85% of them singletons. Germline V gene sequence: CDR1 SGDLS, CDR2 YYNGEE. CDR3 length: 16 residues. Trimming took 2 bases from V and 0 from J, leaving 13 bases between them. As concerns this clone: Its target is unknown.

V usage is TRBV9 and J usage is TRBJ2-3; D may be TRBD2 (6 bases). This TCR was sampled from a man younger than 30 in good health and CMV-seronegative. Sequencing was carried out using PBMCs. CDR3 sequence (DNA): TGTGCCAGCAGCGTTCTTGGCGGGGCTAGCACAGATACGCAGTATTTT. Its translation is CASSVLGGASTDTQYF.